These 25 T cell receptor beta chains originate from one sample sequenced in a study of cytomegalovirus exposure and HLA in healthy donors. PCR primers comprised 60 Vbeta and 13 Jbeta primers. The assay was immunoSEQ multiplex PCR, and TCRdb's table has in-frame clones only and misses some. The sample gives some 170,000 clones, 81% of which show up once; approximately 13% is in the top ten. The sequenced material came from PBMCs. These receptors were collected from a woman aged 45-60 years in good health and CMV-seronegative.

The chain employs TRBV7-8 and TRBJ1-1; D possibly corresponds to TRBD1 (6 bases). This CDR3 region has 15 residues. V was clipped by 1 base and J by 10 bases, with 19 bases between them. Germline CDR1 and CDR2: SGHVS and FQNEAQ. CDR3 nucleotides: TGTGCCAGCAGCTTAGTTGGGGGCAGTCCCCCGAGAGCTTTCTTT. Translated: CASSLVGGSPPRAFF. Using reference TRBV7-8 and TRBJ1-1 for the parts outside the CDR3, the full variable domain is GAGVSQSPRYKVAKRGQDVALRCDPISGHVSLFWYQQALGQGPEFLTYFQNEAQLDKSGLPSDRFFAERPEGSVSTLKIQRTQQEDSAVYLCASSLVGGSPPRAFFGQGTRLTVV.

This chain connects TRBV27 to TRBJ2-5; the D gene is possibly TRBD1 (5 bases). The J call may be wrong; the DNA end is better matched by TRBJ2-7. CDR3 size: 13 residues. The germline gives CDR1 MNHEY, CDR2 SMNVEV (reference sequence). CDR3 sequence reads: CASSLWGPYEQYF. The DNA of the CDR3 is TGTGCCAGCAGTTTATGGGGCCCCTACGAGCAGTACTTC.

V is TRBV7-9 and J is TRBJ1-2; perhaps TRBD1 as D (5 bases). Germline CDR1 reads SEHNR; CDR2 reads FQNEAQ (reference sequence). The germline V and J ends were trimmed by 3 bases and 7 bases, with 9 bases remaining between them. The CDR3 spans 12 residues. The CDR3 loop reads CASSLGGGGYTF. DNA of the CDR3: TGTGCCAGCAGCTTGGGGGGAGGTGGCTACACCTTC.

This chain links TRBV7-3 with TRBJ1-2; TRBD1 aligns across 8 bases. The CDR3 runs 16 residues. In germline, CDR1 is SGHTA, CDR2 FQGTGA. J gave up 8 bases and V 4 bases, and 15 bases lay outside the gene matches. Here the CDR3 DNA reads TGTGCCAGCAGCTCGACTCCGACAGGGGCGGGCCAGGGCTACACCTTC. It encodes CASSSTPTGAGQGYTF.

The rearrangement joins TRBV4-2 to TRBJ1-5; the D gene is possibly TRBD1 (5 bases). Germline CDR1 LGHNA, CDR2 YNFKEQ. The germline V and J ends were trimmed by 0 bases and 4 bases, with 10 bases remaining between them. The CDR3 runs to 15 residues. The CDR3 here is CASSQELSGNQPQHF. The CDR3, as DNA: TGTGCCAGCAGCCAAGAGCTCTCAGGGAATCAGCCCCAGCATTTT.

This rearrangement joins TRBV6-5 to TRBJ1-2, with 8 bases aligning to TRBD1. Losses at the gene ends were 4 bases for V and 3 bases for J; bases not matched to a gene: 7. Germline V gene sequence: CDR1 MNHEY, CDR2 SVGAGI. The CDR3 has 15 residues. The CDR3 nucleotides are TGTGCCAGCAGTTTACATCAGGGGGCGGACTATGGCTACACCTTC. Amino acids: CASSLHQGADYGYTF.

This rearrangement joins TRBV2 to TRBJ1-6; the D gene is possibly TRBD1 (6 bases). This CDR3 comprises 16 residues. Trimming stripped 8 bases from V and 0 bases from J, with 14 bases between. The germline V gene encodes CDR1 SNHLY and CDR2 FYNNEI. The DNA of the CDR3 is TGTGCCAGCCGACTGGCAGGGGTCTCCTATAATTCACCCCTCCACTTT. Protein product: CASRLAGVSYNSPLHF.

The rearrangement links TRBV5-5 to TRBJ1-1; D not resolved. The V end lost 0 bases, the J end lost 7 bases, and 7 bases lay between the germline ends. This CDR3 has 12 residues. Looked up from germline, CDR1 is SGHKS and CDR2 is YYEKEE (reference sequence). The CDR3 DNA follows: TGTGCCAGCAGCTTGGTCGGGAGTGAAGCTTTCTTT. Translating gives CASSLVGSEAFF.

This clone was recorded once. V is TRBV2 and J is TRBJ1-5, with D perhaps matching TRBD1 (6 bases). Germline-derived CDR1 and CDR2 are SNHLY and FYNNEI. The CDR3 spans 12 residues. V lost 10 bases and J 9 bases, leaving 16 bases between the germline ends. The CDR3 loop reads CATRQAPGPQHF. CDR3 in DNA: TGTGCCACTCGACAGGCCCCCGGGCCCCAGCATTTT.

The chain carries TRBV19 and TRBJ1-5; no clear D. This CDR3 has 15 amino acids. V was pared by 4 bases and J by 0 bases, with 10 bases between. Germline V gene lookup returns CDR1 LNHDA and CDR2 SQIVND (reference sequence). The DNA of the CDR3 is TGTGCCAGTAGTAGGCAGGCGTATAGCAATCAGCCCCAGCATTTT. Its protein product is CASSRQAYSNQPQHF.

The rearrangement links TRBV7-3 to TRBJ1-1, with D possibly matching TRBD1 (6 bases). The V end lost 7 bases, the J end lost 1 base, and 16 bases lay between the germline ends. CDR1 and CDR2 (germline): SGHTA, FQGTGA. The CDR3 has 15 amino acids. For the CDR3, the DNA is TGTGCCAGCAAACAGGGTGGGGGAGAGAACACTGAAGCTTTCTTT. This sequence encodes CASKQGGGENTEAFF.

This chain joins TRBV29-1 and TRBJ2-7, with a possible D match to TRBD1 (6 bases). With 1 base removed from V and 4 bases from J, the gap between germline ends came to 8 bases. The CDR3 runs to 12 residues. The germline V gene encodes CDR1 SQVTM and CDR2 ANQGSEA. This chain's CDR3 is CSVEARGYEQYF. In nucleotides, the CDR3 is TGCAGCGTTGAAGCCAGGGGTTACGAGCAGTACTTC.

The chain has TRBV11-3 and TRBJ2-3; weak D call: TRBD1 (6 bases). The germline CDR1 and CDR2 sequences are SGHNT and YENEEA. The CDR3 covers 14 residues. The V end lost 4 bases, the J end lost 5 bases, and 13 bases lay between the germline ends. The CDR3, as DNA: TGTGCCAGCAGCTCAGGGGCGGTGGGAGATACGCAGTATTTT. Residues: CASSSGAVGDTQYF.

The rearrangement joins TRBV5-1 to TRBJ1-1; possibly TRBD1 for D (6 bases). The CDR3 is made up of 14 amino acids. Germline loops: CDR1 SGHRS, CDR2 YFSETQ. V was shortened by 4 bases and J by 4 bases, with 14 bases between the two germline ends. The CDR3 region has the DNA TGCGCCAGCAGCACCCGGGAGGGGGGCACTGAAGCTTTCTTT. Translation: CASSTREGGTEAFF.

This clone showed up just once. The CDR3 DNA reads as TGTGCCAGCAGTGAAACCATGGGGCCGGGTCAGCCCCAGCATTTT. Protein sequence: CASSETMGPGQPQHF. The J gene is TRBJ1-5, the V gene TRBV2; perhaps TRBD1 as D (5 bases). This CDR3 comprises 15 residues. CDR1 is SNHLY, CDR2 FYNNEI, per germline. Deletions cut 2 bases from V and 6 bases from J, with 14 bases between. Combining the CDR3 with reference TRBV2 and TRBJ1-5 gives the whole variable domain EPEVTQTPSHQVTQMGQEVILRCVPISNHLYFYWYRQILGQKVEFLVSFYNNEISEKSEIFDDQFSVERPDGSNFTLKIRSTKLEDSAMYFCASSETMGPGQPQHFGDGTRLSIL.

The chain joins TRBV7-2 to TRBJ1-2, with 7 bases identical to TRBD1. Per germline, CDR1 SGHTA and CDR2 FQGNSA. This CDR3 has 15 residues. V shed 2 bases, J shed 7 bases, and the junction held 10 bases outside the gene matches. The CDR3 DNA sequence: TGTGCCAGCAGCTTAACGGTCAGGGGGTTAGGTGGCTACACCTTC. Translated, it gives CASSLTVRGLGGYTF.

The chain couples TRBV5-1 to TRBJ2-5; 10 nucleotides align to TRBD2. From germline, CDR1 is SGHRS and CDR2 YFSETQ. V shed 0 bases, J shed 1 base, and the junction held 3 bases outside the gene matches. There are 16 residues in the CDR3. The CDR3 bases are TGCGCCAGCAGCTTGGCCCCTAGCGGGAGCCAAGAGACCCAGTACTTC. Translating gives CASSLAPSGSQETQYF.

This chain links TRBV18 with TRBJ2-6; D perhaps matches TRBD2 (6 bases). V dropped 6 bases and J dropped 0 bases, with 12 bases sitting between them. Germline CDR1 is KGHSH and CDR2 is LQKENI. This CDR3 has 16 amino acids. CDR3 DNA sequence: TGTGCCAGCTCCCCTCGGGGGTTCTCTGGGGCCAACGTCCTGACTTTC. This encodes CASSPRGFSGANVLTF.

The rearrangement uses TRBV18 and TRBJ2-3; 11 nucleotides match TRBD2. Germline V gene lookup returns CDR1 KGHSH and CDR2 LQKENI. CDR3 length: 17 amino acids. V shed 3 bases, J shed 1 base, and the junction held 6 bases outside the gene matches. The CDR3 protein is CASSPTSGRTGTDTQYF. CDR3 DNA sequence: TGTGCCAGCTCACCCACTAGCGGGAGAACGGGCACAGATACGCAGTATTTT.

In this sample, this clone turned up a few times. The V and J genes are TRBV28 and TRBJ2-3; TRBD2 agrees at 13 bases. The germline CDR1 and CDR2 sequences are MDHEN and SYDVKM. The ends lost 7 bases at V and 0 bases at J; junction bases unmatched: 4. The CDR3 sequence is 16 residues long. CDR3 in DNA: TGTGCCAGCAAACTAGCGGGAGGGGCTAGCACAGATACGCAGTATTTT. This translates into CASKLAGGASTDTQYF.

V usage is TRBV7-2 and J usage is TRBJ2-5, with D tentatively TRBD2 (5 bases). CDR1 is SGHTA and CDR2 is FQGNSA in the germline V gene. The V gene lost 4 bases and the J gene lost 5 bases, with 8 bases spanning the gap. The CDR3 is 12 residues long. Written as DNA, the CDR3 is TGTGCCAGCAGCTCCTGGGAGGAGACCCAGTACTTC. Translated: CASSSWEETQYF.

The V gene is TRBV7-6, the J gene TRBJ1-1, with TRBD1 matching over 9 bases. The CDR3 sequence is 12 residues long. V was pared by 6 bases and J by 5 bases, with 1 base of the junction left unmatched. Germline lookup yields CDR1 SGHVS and CDR2 FNYEAQ. In DNA, the CDR3 is TGTGCCAGCAGGGGACAGGGTACTGAAGCTTTCTTT. Protein product: CASRGQGTEAFF.

The CDR3 here is CASSRTALASDTQYF. The DNA of the CDR3 is TGTGCCAGCAGCCGAACCGCACTAGCTTCAGATACGCAGTATTTT. This chain joins TRBV7-2 and TRBJ2-3; D is perhaps TRBD2 (6 bases). Per the germline V gene, CDR1 is SGHTA and CDR2 is FQGNSA. The CDR3 length is 15 residues. Trimming cost V 5 bases and J 4 bases, with 16 bases left between them.

The chain couples TRBV14 to TRBJ2-2; perhaps TRBD1 as D (5 bases). V lost 1 base, J lost 4 bases, and 7 bases lay in between. Germline V gene lookup returns CDR1 SGHDN and CDR2 FVKESK. This CDR3 has 14 residues. The CDR3 loop reads CASSQARGTGELFF. DNA for the CDR3: TGTGCCAGCAGCCAAGCTAGGGGCACCGGGGAGCTGTTTTTT.

The CDR3 DNA is TGTGCCAGCAGCCCCACAGGGAGCTCTGGGGCCAACGTCCTGACTTTC. Protein: CASSPTGSSGANVLTF. The rearrangement links TRBV13 to TRBJ2-6; weak D call: TRBD1 (6 bases). The CDR3 sequence is 16 residues long. Germline assignment: CDR1 PRHDT and CDR2 FYEKMQ (reference sequence). The ends were cut back, 5 bases at V and 0 bases at J, with 11 bases in the middle.